This TCR beta chain is drawn from a study of response to subunit inactivated influenza vaccine. Study results and caveats: New T cells are recruited in small numbers by each seasonal influenza vaccination, according to the authors' suggestion.

TCRdb re-called the RT-PCR reads with MiXCR, one entry per CDR3 protein. The repertoire has 500,000 or so distinct CDR3 sequences, about 17% of them found once; the top ten carry less than 4%. This clonotype has at least ten counts. Its cognate antigen is unknown. The CDR3 is 15 amino acids. Looked up from germline, CDR1 is SGHTA and CDR2 is FQGNSA. V was cut by 1 base and J by 7 bases, with 15 bases left in between. This clonotype originated in a man between 50 and 69 years old who received an inactivated influenza vaccine. The sample was CD4+ T cells sorted from PBMCs, taken less than 30 months after vaccination. The J gene is TRBJ2-3, the V gene TRBV7-2; D is possibly TRBD2 (7 bases). The CDR3 loop reads CASSLGGGLHHTQYF. In DNA form, the CDR3 reads TGTGCCAGCAGCTTAGGCGGGGGCCTACATCATACGCAGTATTTT.